These T cell receptor beta chains were read from a single sample in a study of CD8+ T cells in alopecia areata. Some clones are missing from TCRdb's copy, which holds only in-frame ones; the method was immunoSEQ multiplex PCR. Of roughly 190,000 clones listed, 60% to 70% are singletons. This sample comprised CD4+ T cells sorted from blood, obtained at week 4, from a patient treated with tofacitinib. Receptors originate from a human donor with alopecia areata. CDR3s leave out the opening cysteine and the closing phenylalanine or tryptophan. Only some rows state a clone size, as once, few, many or a class for expanded clones.

J gene,clone size,V gene,CDR3 protein
TRBJ2-1,-,TRBV7-3,ASSSGQGLWVEQF
TRBJ2-7,few,TRBV5-4,ASSIGTASSYEQY
TRBJ1-1,few,TRBV29-1,SVAYVGQQAF
TRBJ1-1,-,TRBV2,ASSEAGNTEAF
TRBJ1-2,-,TRBV27,ASSFAPGDGYT
TRBJ2-5,-,TRBV5-1,ASRYGITQETQY
TRBJ1-2,once,TRBV18,ASSPKGLRGYT
TRBJ2-5,-,TRBV30,AWLRDRGETQY
TRBJ1-1,-,TRBV7-2,ASSWTTGEAF
TRBJ2-3,-,TRBV5-4,ASSLEGGTDTQY
TRBJ2-3,-,TRBV11-2,ASSLVLASTDTQY
TRBJ2-3,-,TRBV7-3,ASSWDRGTDTQY
TRBJ2-3,-,TRBV5-6,ASSLEVRGSTDTQY
TRBJ2-1,few,TRBV27,ASSRALAPSYNEQF
TRBJ2-1,-,TRBV30,AWSVGIFDRGNKRSSYNEQF
TRBJ2-3,-,TRBV20-1,SPTSDTQY
TRBJ1-2,once,TRBV30,AWSIKEDGYT
TRBJ1-6,few,TRBV25-1,ASSDPGAPLH
TRBJ1-5,-,TRBV7-2,ASSVDRVDQPQH
TRBJ2-1,-,TRBV5-4,ASSLWTDNEQF